Shown below are 24 T cell receptor beta chains from a single sample sequenced in a study of T cell repertoires in cytomegalovirus infection. No antigen has been assigned to these receptors. TCRdb re-derived calls from the reads in MiXCR, one entry per CDR3 protein. The sample has about 700,000 distinct CDR3 sequences, roughly 36% seen once; the top ten hold 15% to 20%. The sample was cultured PBMCs, taken from culture after CMV antigen stimulation. These receptors all stem from a human donor in good health (CMV status not recorded). Some clones in this sample may be carry-over from other donors' samples.

The chain uses TRBV4-1 and TRBJ1-2; no reliable D call. Deletions cut 4 bases from V and 4 bases from J, with 13 bases between. The CDR3 length is 14 residues. Looked up from germline, CDR1 is MGHRA and CDR2 is YSYEKL. As DNA, the CDR3 is TGCGCCAGCAGCCCCGGGTCGGCTGGCTATGGCTACACCTTC. Its translation is CASSPGSAGYGYTF.

The chain recombines TRBV5-6 with TRBJ2-5; D may be TRBD2 (5 bases). CDR3 size: 16 residues. Germline V gives CDR1 SGHDT, CDR2 YYEEEE. V was pared by 4 bases and J by 5 bases, with 21 bases between. For the CDR3, the DNA is TGTGCCAGCAGCAAGGAGGTTCCCCGGGAAGGGGAGACCCAGTACTTC. Residues: CASSKEVPREGETQYF. Variable domain in full (rest from reference TRBV5-6 and TRBJ2-5): DAGVTQSPTHLIKTRGQQVTLRCSPKSGHDTVSWYQQALGQGPQFIFQYYEEEERQRGNFPDRFSGHQFPNYSSELNVNALLLGDSALYLCASSKEVPREGETQYFGPGTRLLVL.

V gene TRBV20-1 combines with J gene TRBJ2-5; a weak D match, TRBD1 (6 bases). V dropped 6 bases and J dropped 1 base, with 18 bases sitting between them. Germline-derived CDR1 and CDR2 are DFQATT and SNEGSKA (reference sequence). The CDR3 runs 15 residues. CDR3: CSARGERHRQETQYF. CDR3 coding DNA: TGCAGTGCCAGGGGAGAGCGGCACCGCCAAGAGACCCAGTACTTC.

V usage is TRBV19 and J usage is TRBJ2-5; TRBD1 might be the D (6 bases). The CDR3 is 14 amino acids. The ends were cut back, 3 bases at V and 5 bases at J, with 13 bases in the middle. From germline, CDR1 is LNHDA and CDR2 SQIVND (reference sequence). The CDR3 sequence is CASSILGTGETQYF. CDR3 in DNA: TGTGCCAGTAGTATTTTGGGCACAGGGGAGACCCAGTACTTC.

The V and J genes are TRBV10-3 and TRBJ1-4, with a weak D call TRBD1 (5 bases). Germline CDR1 is ENHRY and CDR2 is SYGVKD. V was cut by 0 bases and J by 5 bases, with 10 bases left in between. The CDR3 runs to 15 residues. Here the CDR3 reads CAISESQGANEKLFF. The CDR3 DNA follows: TGTGCCATCAGTGAGTCCCAGGGCGCGAATGAAAAACTGTTTTTT.

This clonotype was picked up many times. This chain uses TRBV7-8 with TRBJ2-3; 8 nucleotides agree with TRBD2. Germline V gene data show CDR1 as SGHVS and CDR2 as FQNEAQ. The junction had 22 bases not matched to a gene; V was cut back by 5 bases and J by 6 bases. This CDR3 comprises 19 residues. CDR3 nucleotide sequence: TGTGCCAGCAGCATACGGGGGGGCGGTAGGTACGGTGAATCGGATACGCAGTATTTT. Translated: CASSIRGGGRYGESDTQYF.

In this sample, this clonotype turned up many times. The rearrangement joins TRBV7-9 to TRBJ2-1, with a tentative D call TRBD1 (5 bases). Trimming pared 4 bases from V and 4 bases from J, leaving 20 bases between. CDR1 and CDR2 (germline): SEHNR, FQNEAQ (reference sequence). This CDR3 spans 17 amino acids. CDR3 in amino acids: CASSSTPPQGQYNEQFF. CDR3 coding DNA: TGTGCCAGCAGCTCCACTCCCCCACAAGGACAATACAATGAGCAGTTCTTC. The whole variable domain, filled in from reference TRBV7-9 and TRBJ2-1, reads DTGVSQNPRHKITKRGQNVTFRCDPISEHNRLYWYRQTLGQGPEFLTYFQNEAQLEKSRLLSDRFSAERPKGSFSTLEIQRTEQGDSAMYLCASSSTPPQGQYNEQFFGPGTRLTVL.

This clonotype was observed a handful of times. J is TRBJ2-5 and V is TRBV29-1, with D tentatively TRBD1 (6 bases). The V end was cut by 6 bases, the J end by 1 base, with 18 bases between. Per germline, CDR1 SQVTM and CDR2 ANQGSEA. This CDR3 is 15 amino acids long. The CDR3: CSVREQGVLQETQYF. The CDR3 nucleotides are TGCAGCGTGAGGGAACAGGGTGTGCTCCAAGAGACCCAGTACTTC.

This chain joins TRBV7-9 and TRBJ1-4; D gene unclear. CDR3 length: 17 residues. The V end lost 2 bases, the J end lost 6 bases, and 19 bases lay between the germline ends. Germline assignment: CDR1 SEHNR and CDR2 FQNEAQ (reference sequence). The CDR3 DNA is TGTGCCAGCAGCTTATCGGCGTCGTGGTTCCCTGATGAAAAACTGTTTTTT. Protein: CASSLSASWFPDEKLFF.

This clonotype appeared a few times. The chain employs TRBV19 and TRBJ2-5, with D perhaps given as TRBD1 or TRBD2 (5 bases each). Per germline, CDR1 LNHDA and CDR2 SQIVND (reference sequence). The CDR3 covers 14 residues. Trimming stripped 3 bases from V and 4 bases from J, with 12 bases between. The CDR3 sequence is CASSMRGGLETQYF. CDR3 sequence (DNA): TGTGCCAGTAGTATGAGGGGTGGTTTAGAGACCCAGTACTTC.

This clonotype was counted a few times. The CDR3 loop reads CASSLEAISTDTQYF. For the CDR3, the DNA is TGTGCCAGCAGCTTAGAAGCGATTAGCACAGATACGCAGTATTTT. This chain uses TRBV7-8 with TRBJ2-3; D remains ambiguous. The CDR3 extends over 15 amino acids. The germline V and J ends were trimmed by 1 base and 0 bases, with 8 bases remaining between them. Germline CDR1 is SGHVS and CDR2 is FQNEAQ.

This clonotype was observed at least ten times. The chain joins TRBV7-2 to TRBJ2-6; 10 bases align to TRBD2. Germline V gene sequence: CDR1 SGHTA, CDR2 FQGNSA. This CDR3 has 17 residues. J was trimmed by 1 base and V by 4 bases; bases with no gene match: 4. The CDR3 reads CASSSTSGVSGANVLTF. For the CDR3, the DNA is TGTGCCAGCAGCTCAACTAGCGGGGTGTCTGGGGCCAACGTCCTGACTTTC.

V is TRBV7-2 and J is TRBJ2-7, with D unclear. Germline loops: CDR1 SGHTA, CDR2 FQGNSA. V was trimmed by 0 bases and J by 2 bases, leaving 11 bases between them. CDR3 length: 15 amino acids. CDR3 in amino acids: CASSLAALGTYEQYF. CDR3 bases: TGTGCCAGCAGCTTAGCGGCTCTAGGGACCTACGAGCAGTACTTC.

The V and J genes are TRBV7-6 and TRBJ2-3; D not certain. Germline V gene lookup returns CDR1 SGHVS and CDR2 FNYEAQ. V lost 3 bases to trimming and J lost 4 bases, with 11 bases between them. This CDR3 contains 14 residues. The CDR3 DNA sequence: TGTGCCAGCAGCTTGAGATTCCCGCCAGATACGCAGTATTTT. It is translated as CASSLRFPPDTQYF.

The J gene is TRBJ2-1, the V gene TRBV20-1, with no clear D. V was trimmed by 1 base and J by 0 bases, leaving 13 bases between them. The CDR3 runs 16 residues. Germline V lookup: CDR1 DFQATT, CDR2 SNEGSKA (reference sequence). CDR3: CSARVETASSYNEQFF. The DNA of the CDR3 is TGCAGTGCTAGAGTTGAGACGGCGAGCTCCTACAATGAGCAGTTCTTC.

The rearrangement uses TRBV6-2 or TRBV6-3 and TRBJ1-1; D not certain. There are 13 residues in the CDR3. Trimming cost V 2 bases and J 4 bases, with 8 bases left between them. The germline V gene encodes CDR1 MNHEY and CDR2 SVGEGT. The CDR3 nucleotides are TGTGCCAGCAGTTACCGTCATACCACTGAAGCTTTCTTT. Its translation is CASSYRHTTEAFF.

This clonotype was seen a few times. The chain links TRBV7-2 to TRBJ1-4, with a weak D call TRBD1 (5 bases). The V end lost 5 bases, the J end lost 11 bases, and 15 bases lay between the germline ends. This CDR3 is 13 amino acids long. Germline V gene sequence: CDR1 SGHTA, CDR2 FQGNSA. The DNA for the CDR3 is TGTGCCAGCAGCCAAGGTGGGGCTGGGAAACTGTTTTTT. It specifies CASSQGGAGKLFF.

The chain couples TRBV7-9 to TRBJ1-1; weak D call: TRBD1 (5 bases). CDR1 and CDR2 from the germline V gene are SEHNR and FQNEAQ (reference sequence). V gave up 6 bases and J gave up 3 bases, with 17 bases separating them. This CDR3 has 15 residues. In nucleotides, the CDR3 is TGTGCCAGCAGAACGGACACTCTCCTTGACACTGAAGCTTTCTTT. It specifies CASRTDTLLDTEAFF.

J is TRBJ1-5 and V is TRBV28; D gene unclear. The germline gives CDR1 MDHEN, CDR2 SYDVKM. The CDR3 contains 13 residues. Between the trimmed V and J ends, which lost 7 bases and 7 bases, there was a span of 14 bases. In DNA, the CDR3 is TGTGCCAGCATAAGTGGAGTGAACCAGCCCCAGCATTTT. This encodes CASISGVNQPQHF.

The rearrangement joins TRBV7-2 to TRBJ1-1; D is unresolved. V was pared by 1 base and J by 3 bases, with 9 bases between. The CDR3 is made up of 14 amino acids. Germline V lookup: CDR1 SGHTA, CDR2 FQGNSA. CDR3 DNA sequence: TGTGCCAGCAGCTTAGTGAGTCAAGACACTGAAGCTTTCTTT. Amino acids: CASSLVSQDTEAFF.

This rearrangement joins TRBV10-3 to TRBJ2-7, with D possibly TRBD2 on 7 matching bases. Germline V lookup: CDR1 ENHRY, CDR2 SYGVKD. There are 15 residues in the CDR3. Trimming left V 1 base short and J 1 base short, with 11 bases between. The CDR3 region is CAISELAGASYEQYF. The CDR3 DNA follows: TGTGCCATCAGTGAGTTGGCGGGGGCTTCCTACGAGCAGTACTTC.

This clonotype has ten or more counts. This chain connects TRBV7-2 to TRBJ2-1, with D perhaps TRBD1 or TRBD2 (5 bases each). The germline V and J ends were trimmed by 4 bases and 8 bases, with 15 bases remaining between them. CDR1 and CDR2 (germline): SGHTA, FQGNSA. The CDR3 consists of 14 residues. The CDR3 DNA sequence: TGTGCCAGCAGCTCGACGGGACCACGGGATGAGCAGTTCTTC. Translated, it gives CASSSTGPRDEQFF.

This clonotype has more than one count but fewer than ten. The chain is built from TRBV4-3 and TRBJ2-3; weak D call: TRBD2 (6 bases). V was clipped by 0 bases and J by 0 bases, with 16 bases between them. Germline CDR1 LGHNA, CDR2 YSLEER. The CDR3 covers 18 residues. The CDR3, as DNA: TGCGCCAGCAGCCAAGAAGAAGTGGTCCTAGCGAGCACAGATACGCAGTATTTT. Its translation: CASSQEEVVLASTDTQYF.

CDR3 region: CASSPLTGEVIEAFF. The DNA of the CDR3 is TGCGCCAGCAGCCCACTCACAGGGGAGGTAATTGAAGCTTTCTTT. The chain uses TRBV5-1 and TRBJ1-1; 7 nucleotides align to TRBD1. CDR3 length: 15 amino acids. V lost 4 bases and J lost 7; bases outside the gene matches: 13. Looked up from germline, CDR1 is SGHRS and CDR2 is YFSETQ.